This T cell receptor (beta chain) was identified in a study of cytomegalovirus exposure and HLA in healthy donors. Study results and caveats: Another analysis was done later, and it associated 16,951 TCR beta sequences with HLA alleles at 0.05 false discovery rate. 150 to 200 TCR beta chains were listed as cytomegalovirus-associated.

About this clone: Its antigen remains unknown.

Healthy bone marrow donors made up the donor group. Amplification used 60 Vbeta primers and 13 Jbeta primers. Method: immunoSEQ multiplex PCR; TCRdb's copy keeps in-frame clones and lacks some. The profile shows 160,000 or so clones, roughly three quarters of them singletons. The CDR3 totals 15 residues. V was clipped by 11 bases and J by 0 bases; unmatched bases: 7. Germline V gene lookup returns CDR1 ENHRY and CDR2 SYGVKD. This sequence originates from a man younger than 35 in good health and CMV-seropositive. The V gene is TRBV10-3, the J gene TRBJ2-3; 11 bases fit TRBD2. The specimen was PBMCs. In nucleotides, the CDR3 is TGTGCCTCCGGGACTAGCGGTTCTAGCACAGATACGCAGTATTTT. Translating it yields CASGTSGSSTDTQYF.